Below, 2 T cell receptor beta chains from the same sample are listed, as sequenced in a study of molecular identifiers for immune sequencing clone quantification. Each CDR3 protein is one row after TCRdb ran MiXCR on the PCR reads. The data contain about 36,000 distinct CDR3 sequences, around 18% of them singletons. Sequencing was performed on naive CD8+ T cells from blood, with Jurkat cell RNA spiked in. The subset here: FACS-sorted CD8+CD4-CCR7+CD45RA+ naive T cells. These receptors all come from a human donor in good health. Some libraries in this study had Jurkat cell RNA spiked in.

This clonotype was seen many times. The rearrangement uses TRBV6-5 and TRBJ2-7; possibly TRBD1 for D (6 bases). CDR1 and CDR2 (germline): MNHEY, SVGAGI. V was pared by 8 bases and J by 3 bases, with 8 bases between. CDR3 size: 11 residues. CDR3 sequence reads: CASSDSYEQYF. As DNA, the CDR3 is TGTGCCAGCTCGGACAGCTACGAGCAGTACTTC.

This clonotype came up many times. The CDR3 here is CASSLLGGAAYEQYF. The CDR3 nucleotides are TGTGCCAGCAGCTTACTGGGCGGGGCAGCCTACGAGCAGTACTTC. The chain recombines TRBV7-2 with TRBJ2-7; the D gene is possibly TRBD2 (6 bases). CDR1 is SGHTA, CDR2 FQGNSA, per germline. V dropped 2 bases and J dropped 2 bases, with 13 bases sitting between them. The CDR3 contains 15 residues.